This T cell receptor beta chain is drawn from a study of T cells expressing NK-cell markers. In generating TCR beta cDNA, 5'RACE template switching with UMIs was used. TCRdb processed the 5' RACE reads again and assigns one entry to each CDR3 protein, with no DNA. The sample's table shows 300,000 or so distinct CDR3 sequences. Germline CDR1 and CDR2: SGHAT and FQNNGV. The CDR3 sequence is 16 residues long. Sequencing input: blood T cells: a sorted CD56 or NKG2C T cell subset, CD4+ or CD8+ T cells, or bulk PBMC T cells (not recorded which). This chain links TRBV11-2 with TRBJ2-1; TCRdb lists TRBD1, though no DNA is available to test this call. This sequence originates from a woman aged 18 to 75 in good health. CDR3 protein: CASSAPGGQSYNEQFF.